This TCR beta chain was found in a study of blood T cell repertoires in COVID-19. Overall study: Samples came from the United States, Italy and Spain, spanning acute and convalescent COVID-19.

With 5 bases removed from V and 9 bases from J, the gap between germline ends came to 17 bases. CDR3 length equals 15 residues. Germline assignment: CDR1 SGHVS and CDR2 FQNEAQ. Per the authors' pipeline: Scientists estimated how many nucleated cells there were by amplifying reference gene primers. TCRdb keeps only in-frame clones here, not all; method: immunoSEQ multiplex PCR. Clone size and V and J calls were adopted from that table, with D and trimming inferred from the DNA. Among some 120,000 clones listed, 75% to 90% were seen once. This clone occurred a few times. The rearrangement links TRBV7-8 to TRBJ1-6, with TRBD1 as a possible D gene (6 bases). Specimen: peripheral blood. The sequence came from a man between 65 and 85 years old with acute or convalescent COVID-19. CDR3 DNA: TGTGCCAGCAGCCCCTCGGGGGGGCAAGTTTCACCCCTCCACTTT. This sequence encodes CASSPSGGQVSPLHF.